This TCR beta chain was sequenced in a study of liver allograft versus peripheral blood T cells (dated by TCRdb to the early 2020s). Concerning the study at large: The study compared the T cell receptor repertoires present in transplanted livers with the repertoires present in the peripheral blood of liver transplant recipients.

The investigation overall reported the following: According to the report, the T cell receptor repertoires detected in peripheral blood were different from the repertoires found inside liver allografts.

This clonotype has more than one count but fewer than ten. Its antigen remains unidentified. It has no much larger one-base neighbor in the sample; base qualities were not kept. The CDR3 has 12 amino acids, counting the end cysteine and phenylalanine. Of all the DNA, just the CDR3 is kept, 36 bases in frame from base 1. V and J are truncated by 2 bases and 6 bases respectively, leaving an intervening sequence of 7 bases. The CDR1 and CDR2 encoded by the germline V gene (reference sequence) are DFQATT and SNEGSKA. The sequencer listed for this sample is Illumina MiSeq. TCRdb passed the public sequencing reads through fastp at Q25 and MiXCR, retaining productive beta sequences. All rows with the same CDR3 protein become a single entry with the most common DNA and genes. The sample table records 2,000 to 2,500 distinct CDR3 sequences; about 15% of these occur just once. About 10% of the sample goes to the ten largest clones.

The clonotype comes from a human patient who had a liver transplant. After a transplant, some T cells may have been passed on by the graft donor. The chain employs TRBV20-1 and TRBJ2-2, with the D gene call left open. The CDR3 corresponds to CSARTESGELFF. At the DNA level, the sequence is TGCAGTGCTAGAACAGAGTCCGGGGAGCTGTTTTTT.